This TCR beta chain was sequenced in a study of early T cells in non-severe SARS-CoV-2 infection. Each CDR3 protein gets one entry after TCRdb re-called the 5' RACE reads with MiXCR. The sample comprises roughly 54,000 distinct CDR3 sequences, about 7.7% of which are singletons, and 8% to 11% rests with the top ten. This CDR3 region has 14 residues. V gave up 5 bases and J gave up 5 bases, with 15 bases separating them. Looked up from germline, CDR1 is MDHEN and CDR2 is SYDVKM. This clonotype was counted only a few times. Sequenced here: whole blood, sampled at baseline. This TCR derives from an adult who was a healthcare worker with PCR-confirmed SARS-CoV-2 infection or an uninfected control (not recorded which). This chain links TRBV28 with TRBJ1-2; D uncertain. CDR3 DNA sequence: TGTGCCAGCAGTACCCTTGATGTGAAGTATGGCTACACCTTC. Its translation: CASSTLDVKYGYTF.